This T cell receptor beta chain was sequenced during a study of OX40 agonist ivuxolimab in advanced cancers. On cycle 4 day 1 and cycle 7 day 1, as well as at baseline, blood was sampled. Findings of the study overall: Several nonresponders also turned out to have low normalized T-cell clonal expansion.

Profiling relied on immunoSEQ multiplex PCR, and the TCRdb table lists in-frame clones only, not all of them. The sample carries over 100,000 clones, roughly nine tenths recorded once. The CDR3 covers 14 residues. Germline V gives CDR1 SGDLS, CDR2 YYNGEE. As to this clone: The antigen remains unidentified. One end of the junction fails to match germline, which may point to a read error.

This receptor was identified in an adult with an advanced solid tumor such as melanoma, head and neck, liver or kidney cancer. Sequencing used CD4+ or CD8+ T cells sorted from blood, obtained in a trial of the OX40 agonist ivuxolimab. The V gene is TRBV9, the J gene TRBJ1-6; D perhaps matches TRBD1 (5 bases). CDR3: CAGSVGQGDSPLHF. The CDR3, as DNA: TGTGCCGGCAGCGTAGGTCAGGGTGATTCACCCCTCCACTTT.